The rows below give T cell receptor beta chains drawn from one sample of a study of cytotoxic CD8 clonotypes in ibrutinib-treated CLL. Here immunoSEQ multiplex PCR was the method, and the copy in TCRdb shows in-frame clones only, minus some. Among just over 200,000 clones listed, 70% were seen once. Sequencing was performed on PBMCs, taken after 12 months of ibrutinib treatment. All receptors derive from a human donor with chronic lymphocytic leukemia. CDR3s include the opening cysteine and the closing phenylalanine or tryptophan. The D gene is left open where the match is weak. The size of a clone is reported for some rows only, either as once, few or many, or as a class for expanded clones.

j_call: TRBJ2-1
d_call: TRBD1
clone_size: many
v_call: TRBV7-3
cdr3_nt: TGTGCCAGCAGCCTGACTGGGACAGACAATGAGCAGTTCTTC
cdr3_aa: CASSLTGTDNEQFF

j_call: TRBJ1-4
d_call: -
clone_size: -
v_call: TRBV7-2
cdr3_nt: TGTGCCAGCAGCTCCGGCGGGCGGTCAGGGGAAAAACTGTTTTTT
cdr3_aa: CASSSGGRSGEKLFF

j_call: TRBJ2-7
d_call: -
clone_size: -
v_call: TRBV5-4
cdr3_nt: TGTGCCAGCAGCCGCGGGCATTACGAGCAGTACTTC
cdr3_aa: CASSRGHYEQYF

j_call: TRBJ1-1
d_call: -
clone_size: -
v_call: TRBV4-3
cdr3_nt: TGCGCCAGCAGCCAAGAACGCGAGTACACTGAAGCTTTCTTT
cdr3_aa: CASSQEREYTEAFF

j_call: TRBJ2-3
d_call: TRBD2
clone_size: -
v_call: TRBV7-2
cdr3_nt: TGTGCCAGCAGCCGAGCGGGGACGCAGTATTTT
cdr3_aa: CASSRAGTQYF

j_call: TRBJ1-2
d_call: TRBD1
clone_size: medium-sized
v_call: TRBV29-1
cdr3_nt: TGCAGCGTTGACCCAGGGGGCTACTATGGCTACACCTTC
cdr3_aa: CSVDPGGYYGYTF

j_call: TRBJ1-1
d_call: -
clone_size: -
v_call: TRBV30
cdr3_nt: TGTGCCTGGAGGCGCGGGGGAAACACTGAAGCTTTCTTT
cdr3_aa: CAWRRGGNTEAFF

j_call: TRBJ2-7
d_call: -
clone_size: -
v_call: TRBV5-6
cdr3_nt: TGTGCCAGCAGCTTGGAGAGGAAACGATTTCAGTACTTC
cdr3_aa: CASSLERKRFQYF

j_call: TRBJ1-1
d_call: TRBD1
clone_size: -
v_call: TRBV5-1
cdr3_nt: TGCGCCAGCAGCTCCCTCGGAGGACAGGGGGGGACTGAAGCTTTCTTT
cdr3_aa: CASSSLGGQGGTEAFF

j_call: TRBJ1-2
d_call: TRBD1
clone_size: -
v_call: TRBV2
cdr3_nt: TGTGCCAGCAGTGAACAGGGGGCTGGCTACACCTTC
cdr3_aa: CASSEQGAGYTF

j_call: TRBJ2-3
d_call: TRBD2
clone_size: -
v_call: TRBV27
cdr3_nt: TGTGCCAGCAGTCTAGCGGGGGCCGCAGATACGCAGTATTTT
cdr3_aa: CASSLAGAADTQYF

j_call: TRBJ2-7
d_call: -
clone_size: many
v_call: TRBV30
cdr3_nt: TGTGCCTGGAGGAGGGGGGTCCCATCCTACGAGCAGTACTTC
cdr3_aa: CAWRRGVPSYEQYF